This TCR beta chain originates from a study of identical twins. MiXCR was run by TCRdb on the 5' RACE reads, yielding one entry per CDR3 protein. The data contain about 730,000 distinct CDR3 sequences, 20% to 25% of them singletons. This sample was shared with a second study, whose subject was T cells expressing NK-cell markers.

This receptor was obtained from a woman under 30 in good health. Sequencing was performed on PBMCs.

This CDR3 is CASSPGGFFYEQYF. The CDR3 DNA follows: TGTGCCAGCAGTCCTGGGGGGTTCTTCTACGAGCAGTACTTC. The chain is built from TRBV12-3 or TRBV12-4 and TRBJ2-7; tentative D call: TRBD2 (6 bases). The V end was cut by 5 bases, the J end by 3 bases, with 14 bases between. The CDR3 loop spans 14 amino acids.